The entry below gives a single TCR beta chain sequence along with its context. Its antigen remains unidentified. The sample originates from a study of shared clonotypes between healthy human individuals. Repertoires were generated with immunoSEQ multiplex PCR, while TCRdb's copy carries only in-frame clones and drops some. The repertoire holds some 2,400,000 clones, with roughly 95% as singletons. Overall study results and limits: Clonotypes which were not shared had lower generation probabilities than clonotypes that all four donors shared.

The V end was cut by 10 bases, the J end by 6 bases, with 21 bases between. Germline CDR1 ENHRY, CDR2 SYGVKD. This CDR3 is 14 amino acids long. Sequencing was done on a sample of naive CD4+ T cells sorted from blood. Subset defined: CD45RA+ positively selected. The TCR was taken from a man younger than 35 in good health. This sequence joins TRBV10-3 and TRBJ1-1; no firm D call. The CDR3 region is CATSRGREGSEAFF. Here the CDR3 DNA reads TGTGCCACTTCACGTGGGAGGGAAGGGTCTGAAGCTTTCTTT.